This entry lists 24 T cell receptor beta chains sequenced from one sample in a study of T cell changes during pregnancy in multiple sclerosis. Assay: immunoSEQ multiplex PCR; the TCRdb copy retains only in-frame clones and omits some. The data hold some 51,000 clones, with roughly 94% observed a single time. The specimen was CD4+ T cells from peripheral blood mononuclear cells, collected in the second trimester of pregnancy. The receptors here all came from a female donor with multiple sclerosis, enrolled in a pregnancy study.

The chain uses TRBV18 and TRBJ2-7; weak D call: TRBD2 (5 bases). The V end lost 2 bases, the J end lost 4 bases, and 12 bases lay between the germline ends. Germline-derived CDR1 and CDR2 are KGHSH and LQKENI. The CDR3 contains 14 residues. Here the CDR3 DNA reads TGTGCCAGCTCACCAGAATTGGGAGTGTACGAGCAGTACTTC. This translates into CASSPELGVYEQYF.

This chain joins TRBV7-2 and TRBJ2-1, with a possible D match to TRBD2 (6 bases). The germline V gene encodes CDR1 SGHTA and CDR2 FQGNSA. This CDR3 has 16 residues. CDR3 in amino acids: CASVRRGGESYNEQFF. Here the CDR3 DNA reads TGTGCGTCCGTCCGGCGGGGCGGCGAATCCTACAATGAGCAGTTCTTC.

The genes are TRBV6-6 and TRBJ2-5; 7 nucleotides agree with TRBD2. This CDR3 spans 15 amino acids. Germline values: CDR1 MNHNY, CDR2 SVGAGI (reference sequence). Germline trimming cut 8 bases from V and 3 bases from J; bases unmatched to any gene: 12. CDR3 sequence reads: CASAGLSGGKETQYF. CDR3 DNA sequence: TGTGCCAGCGCGGGACTATCGGGGGGTAAAGAGACCCAGTACTTC.

The chain is built from TRBV9 and TRBJ2-4, with 8 bases identical to TRBD1. Germline-derived CDR1 and CDR2 are SGDLS and YYNGEE. The CDR3 is 19 amino acids. The V and J ends lost 0 bases and 0 bases, in that order; junction bases with no gene match: 11. This CDR3 reads CASSVGQGNTLLAKNIQYF. DNA for the CDR3: TGTGCCAGCAGCGTAGGACAGGGGAATACGCTGTTAGCCAAAAACATTCAGTACTTC. Filled out from reference TRBV9 and TRBJ2-4, the complete variable domain reads DSGVTQTPKHLITATGQRVTLRCSPRSGDLSVYWYQQSLDQGLQFLIQYYNGEERAKGNILERFSAQQFPDLHSELNLSSLELGDSALYFCASSVGQGNTLLAKNIQYFGAGTRLSVL.

The V call is TRBV7-2, the J call TRBJ2-7; possible D gene TRBD2, 5 bases. The CDR3 totals 13 residues. The V end was cut by 3 bases, the J end by 4 bases, with 10 bases between. Germline values: CDR1 SGHTA, CDR2 FQGNSA. CDR3 in amino acids: CASSFREMYEQYF. Here the CDR3 DNA reads TGTGCCAGCAGCTTTAGGGAGATGTACGAGCAGTACTTC.

CDR3 sequence (DNA): TGTGCCAGCAGTTCACAGGGTGTTGGCTACACCTTC. Encoded protein: CASSSQGVGYTF. The gene calls are TRBV5-5 and TRBJ1-2; tentative D call: TRBD1 (6 bases). CDR1 SGHKS and CDR2 YYEKEE come from the germline V gene (reference sequence). Deletions cut 5 bases from V and 7 bases from J, with 12 bases between. The CDR3 is made up of 12 amino acids.

V and J are TRBV11-2 and TRBJ1-1; D gene ambiguous. Looked up from germline, CDR1 is SGHAT and CDR2 is FQNNGV. Trimming removed 2 bases from V and 5 bases from J, with 6 bases in between. The CDR3 contains 12 residues. Here the CDR3 reads CASSLSGTEAFF. The CDR3 DNA is TGTGCCAGCAGCTTATCCGGGACTGAAGCTTTCTTT.

This clone was seen only once. The chain recombines TRBV11-2 with TRBJ2-3; maybe TRBD2 (6 bases). The V and J ends lost 5 bases and 7 bases respectively, with 19 bases between them. This CDR3 has 15 amino acids. Germline V gene sequence: CDR1 SGHAT, CDR2 FQNNGV. The CDR3 DNA follows: TGTGCCAGCAGCACCTTAGCGGAAATCCTTAATACGCAGTATTTT. Translation: CASSTLAEILNTQYF.

This chain connects TRBV4-1 to TRBJ1-3; D may be TRBD1 (5 bases). Per the germline V gene, CDR1 is MGHRA and CDR2 is YSYEKL. Trimming took off 6 bases at V and 2 bases at J, with 17 bases between the two ends. This CDR3 contains 16 residues. CDR3 region: CASSLLWDLAGNTIYF. CDR3 sequence (DNA): TGCGCCAGCAGTCTCTTATGGGACTTGGCTGGAAACACCATATATTTT.

The chain carries TRBV7-2 and TRBJ2-7, with D maybe TRBD1 (6 bases). Trimming removed 2 bases from V and 4 bases from J, with 15 bases in between. The V gene's germline CDR1 is SGHTA and CDR2 FQGNSA. The length of the CDR3 is 15 residues. Here the CDR3 reads CASSLFGDIKYEQYF. The CDR3 DNA reads as TGTGCCAGCAGCTTATTTGGGGACATAAAGTACGAGCAGTACTTC.

This chain connects TRBV10-3 to TRBJ1-5, with 7 bases that match TRBD1. The CDR3 is 13 amino acids. V shed 7 bases and J 4 bases; nucleotides not matched to a gene: 4. CDR1 ENHRY and CDR2 SYGVKD come from the germline V gene. The CDR3 loop is CAIKGQQNQPQHF. Here the CDR3 DNA reads TGTGCCATCAAGGGACAGCAGAATCAGCCCCAGCATTTT.

V and J are TRBV6-1 and TRBJ1-1; no definite D call. Trimming took off 4 bases at V and 3 bases at J, with 9 bases between the two ends. The CDR3 extends over 13 amino acids. Germline assignment: CDR1 MNHNS and CDR2 SASEGT. The CDR3 DNA sequence: TGTGCCAGCAGTGGGCGGAGGGACACTGAAGCTTTCTTT. It is translated as CASSGRRDTEAFF.

This clone was observed once. The chain has TRBV16 and TRBJ1-4, with 7 bases matching TRBD1. The germline V gene encodes CDR1 KGHSY and CDR2 FQNENV. This CDR3 contains 15 residues. V dropped 4 bases and J dropped 5; count of bases not matched to a gene: 7. CDR3 DNA: TGTGCCAGCAGCCTTAACAGGGGTTCGAATGAAAAACTGTTTTTT. Amino acid sequence: CASSLNRGSNEKLFF.

A single count supports this clone. The chain recombines TRBV29-1 with TRBJ2-2, with D possibly matching TRBD2 (6 bases). The CDR3 totals 15 residues. CDR1 and CDR2 (germline): SQVTM, ANQGSEA. The ends were cut back, 3 bases at V and 5 bases at J, with 16 bases in the middle. CDR3 loop: CSVEEGWVQTGELFF. CDR3 sequence (DNA): TGCAGCGTTGAGGAGGGGTGGGTTCAGACCGGGGAGCTGTTTTTT.

The chain employs TRBV7-9 and TRBJ2-3; D gene ambiguous. This CDR3 contains 11 residues. Between the trimmed V and J ends, which lost 6 bases and 7 bases, there was a span of 8 bases. CDR1 and CDR2 (germline): SEHNR, FQNEAQ (reference sequence). CDR3 loop: CASRTGHTQYF. CDR3 DNA sequence: TGTGCCAGCAGAACGGGTCATACGCAGTATTTT.

The J gene is TRBJ2-2, the V gene TRBV7-7, with TRBD2 identical over 12 bases. Trimming cost V 5 bases and J 6 bases; bases outside gene matches: 7. CDR1 is SSHAT and CDR2 is FNYEAQ in the germline V gene (reference sequence). The CDR3 totals 16 residues. In nucleotides, the CDR3 is TGTGCCAGCAGCAGTATGCCTAGCGGGGGGGCCGGGGAGCTGTTTTTT. Encoded protein: CASSSMPSGGAGELFF. Full variable domain (outside the CDR3, taken from reference TRBV7-7 and TRBJ2-2): GAGVSQSPRYKVTKRGQDVTLRCDPISSHATLYWYQQALGQGPEFLTYFNYEAQPDKSGLPSDRFSAERPEGSISTLTIQRTEQRDSAMYRCASSSMPSGGAGELFFGEGSRLTVL.

This clone was counted once. The rearrangement uses TRBV19 and TRBJ1-2; no definite D call. CDR3 length equals 14 residues. With 0 bases removed from V and 7 bases from J, the gap between germline ends came to 12 bases. Germline V gene lookup returns CDR1 LNHDA and CDR2 SQIVND (reference sequence). CDR3 DNA: TGTGCCAGTAGTATAGATGCGGGGTACCGTGGCTACACCTTC. This gives the protein CASSIDAGYRGYTF.

J is TRBJ2-2 and V is TRBV5-1; 7 bases map to TRBD2. V lost 0 bases, J lost 4 bases, and 6 bases stayed unmatched. The CDR3 spans 16 residues. Per the germline V gene, CDR1 is SGHRS and CDR2 is YFSETQ. CDR3 nucleotide sequence: TGCGCCAGCAGCTTGGTGTCGTCGGGAGGCACCGGGGAGCTGTTTTTT. Translating it yields CASSLVSSGGTGELFF.

This clone was observed a single time. This chain joins TRBV30 and TRBJ1-1; D is perhaps TRBD1 (6 bases). The length of the CDR3 is 13 residues. V was clipped by 3 bases and J by 4 bases, with 12 bases between them. The germline gives CDR1 GTSNPN, CDR2 SVGIG (reference sequence). The CDR3 coding sequence is TGTGCCTGGAGCCAACTACAGGGCACTGAAGCTTTCTTT. Its protein is CAWSQLQGTEAFF. Complete variable domain (other parts from reference TRBV30 and TRBJ1-1): SQTIHQWPATLVQPVGSPLSLECTVEGTSNPNLYWYRQAAGRGLQLLFYSVGIGQISSEVPQNLSASRPQDRQFILSSKKLLLSDSGFYLCAWSQLQGTEAFFGQGTRLTVV.

The genes are TRBV5-1 and TRBJ2-6; 8 positions match TRBD1. Trimming removed 2 bases from V and 1 base from J; junction bases left unmatched: 11. Germline V gene data show CDR1 as SGHRS and CDR2 as YFSETQ. The length of the CDR3 is 19 residues. The CDR3 sequence: CASSFYTDRGPSGANVLTF. The CDR3, as DNA: TGCGCCAGCAGCTTTTACACCGACAGGGGCCCGTCTGGGGCCAACGTCCTGACTTTC.

This clone has a single count. J is TRBJ2-7 and V is TRBV18; 8 nucleotides line up with TRBD1. V shed 4 bases, J shed 3 bases, and the junction held 2 bases outside the gene matches. This CDR3 spans 13 amino acids. Germline V gene sequence: CDR1 KGHSH, CDR2 LQKENI. As DNA, the CDR3 is TGTGCCAGCTCACTAGACAGGGGCTACGAGCAGTACTTC. Protein sequence: CASSLDRGYEQYF.

This chain links TRBV18 with TRBJ1-4; weak D call: TRBD1 (6 bases). The germline V gene encodes CDR1 KGHSH and CDR2 LQKENI. V was shortened by 3 bases and J by 6 bases, with 11 bases between the two germline ends. This CDR3 is 14 amino acids long. For the CDR3, the DNA is TGTGCCAGCTCACCCAGGACAGCGGATGAAAAACTGTTTTTT. This encodes CASSPRTADEKLFF.

This sequence joins TRBV19 and TRBJ2-7, with 8 bases lining up with TRBD2. V gave up 1 base and J gave up 0 bases; unmatched junction bases: 5. CDR3 length: 16 residues. Germline V gene lookup returns CDR1 LNHDA and CDR2 SQIVND (reference sequence). CDR3 sequence reads: CASSIAASGGSYEQYF. The CDR3 DNA sequence: TGTGCCAGTAGTATAGCGGCGAGCGGGGGCTCCTACGAGCAGTACTTC. Drawing the rest from reference TRBV19 and TRBJ2-7, the complete variable domain is DGGITQSPKYLFRKEGQNVTLSCEQNLNHDAMYWYRQDPGQGLRLIYYSQIVNDFQKGDIAEGYSVSREKKESFPLTVTSAQKNPTAFYLCASSIAASGGSYEQYFGPGTRLTVT.

V usage is TRBV11-2 and J usage is TRBJ2-7; 14 bases align to TRBD2. The CDR3 runs to 18 residues. The V segment lost 5 bases and the J segment 0 bases; nucleotides outside the gene matches: 9. Per the germline V gene, CDR1 is SGHAT and CDR2 is FQNNGV. The CDR3 coding sequence is TGTGCCAGCAGCCGTGCCGGGACTAGCGGGGGCCACTCCTACGAGCAGTACTTC. Translating it yields CASSRAGTSGGHSYEQYF.